Below are 5 T cell receptor beta chains sequenced from a single sample in a study of molecular identifiers for immune sequencing clone quantification. One entry per CDR3 protein, called by TCRdb with MiXCR from the PCR reads. The sample has over 600,000 distinct CDR3 sequences; about 20% are singletons. Sequences were obtained from naive CD8+ T cells from blood, with Jurkat cell RNA spiked in. Subset of the sample: FACS-sorted CD8+CD4-CCR7+CD45RA+ naive T cells. Receptor source: a human donor in good health. Some libraries in this study had Jurkat cell RNA spiked in.

Ten or more counts support this clonotype. The chain couples TRBV12-3 or TRBV12-4 to TRBJ2-6; D is uncertain. Trimming left V 1 base short and J 0 bases short, with 4 bases between. The CDR3 consists of 15 residues. The CDR3 bases are TGTGCCAGCAGTTTAGAGGACTCTGGGGCCAACGTCCTGACTTTC. Amino acids: CASSLEDSGANVLTF.

There are a few counts of this clonotype. The chain links TRBV4-3 to TRBJ1-4; possibly TRBD1 for D (5 bases). Germline V gene lookup returns CDR1 LGHNA and CDR2 YSLEER. V was clipped by 1 base and J by 1 base, with 16 bases between them. There are 18 residues in the CDR3. The CDR3 is CASSQVWGTWLTNEKLFF. The CDR3, as DNA: TGCGCCAGCAGCCAAGTTTGGGGCACATGGCTAACTAATGAAAAACTGTTTTTT.

At least ten counts were recorded for this clonotype. The DNA of the CDR3 is TGTGCCAGCAGCCCGGCGCTTAGGGGAGCGAGCTCCTACAATGAGCAGTTCTTC. Translation: CASSPALRGASSYNEQFF. The chain employs TRBV5-6 and TRBJ2-1, with D perhaps assigned TRBD1 or TRBD2 (5 bases each). Germline CDR1 is SGHDT and CDR2 is YYEEEE. CDR3 length: 18 residues. The V gene lost 4 bases and the J gene lost 0 bases, with 20 bases spanning the gap.

This clonotype has only a few counts. The rearrangement joins TRBV30 to TRBJ1-5, with D maybe TRBD1 (6 bases). CDR1 GTSNPN and CDR2 SVGIG come from the germline V gene (reference sequence). The CDR3 runs to 13 residues. V dropped 0 bases and J dropped 6 bases, with 9 bases sitting between them. In nucleotides, the CDR3 is TGTGCCTGGAGTGTAGGGGGGGTTCAGCCCCAGCATTTT. Translated: CAWSVGGVQPQHF.

In regard to this clonotype: A much larger clone differs by one base, so this may be a read error. V usage is TRBV4-3 and J usage is TRBJ2-1; D remains ambiguous. Germline V gene sequence: CDR1 LGHNA, CDR2 YSLEER. The CDR3 loop spans 16 amino acids. The CDR3 bases are TGCGCCAGCAGCCAAGAACGCCGAGATGAGTACAATGAGCAGCTCTTC. Protein sequence: CASSQERRDEYNEQLF.